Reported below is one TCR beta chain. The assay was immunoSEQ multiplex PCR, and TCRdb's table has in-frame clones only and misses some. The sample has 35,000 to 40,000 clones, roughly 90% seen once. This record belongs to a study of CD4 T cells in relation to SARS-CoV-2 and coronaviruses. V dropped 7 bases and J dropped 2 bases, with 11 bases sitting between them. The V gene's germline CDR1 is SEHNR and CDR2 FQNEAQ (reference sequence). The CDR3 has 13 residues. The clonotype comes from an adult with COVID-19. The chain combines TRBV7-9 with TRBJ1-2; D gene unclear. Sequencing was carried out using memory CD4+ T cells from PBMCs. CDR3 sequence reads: CASTTDGNYGYTF. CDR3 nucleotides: TGTGCCAGCACCACGGACGGAAACTATGGCTACACCTTC.